This T cell receptor (beta chain) emerged from a study of cytomegalovirus exposure and HLA in healthy donors. This clone has only a few counts. Unmatched junction bases numbered 7, after V lost 5 bases and J lost 3 bases. The CDR3 runs to 15 residues. Germline CDR1 is SEHNR and CDR2 is FQNEAQ (reference sequence). The protocol was immunoSEQ multiplex PCR, while the TCRdb copy is restricted to in-frame clones and leaves out a portion. The sample shows roughly 150,000 clones, 75% to 90% of them seen only once. This receptor was obtained from a woman younger than 30 in good health and CMV-seronegative. The sample was PBMCs. This chain uses TRBV7-9 with TRBJ1-2; 9 positions agree with TRBD1. The DNA of the CDR3 is TGTGCCAGCAGCGCGGGACAGGGAACAGACTATGGCTACACCTTC. It is translated as CASSAGQGTDYGYTF. Combining the CDR3 with reference TRBV7-9 and TRBJ1-2 gives the whole variable domain DTGVSQNPRHKITKRGQNVTFRCDPISEHNRLYWYRQTLGQGPEFLTYFQNEAQLEKSRLLSDRFSAERPKGSFSTLEIQRTEQGDSAMYLCASSAGQGTDYGYTFGSGTRLTVV.